What follows is one T cell receptor beta chain and its context. Data came from immunoSEQ multiplex PCR; TCRdb stores just in-frame clones and leaves some out. The data show roughly 550,000 clones, with about 95% seen just once and 0.11% held by the top ten. The naive CD8 population came from CD45RO-negative cells selected for CCR7, without terminally differentiated effector memory CD45RA+ cells. The CDR3 is 13 residues long. V shed 0 bases and J 5 bases; nucleotides not matched to a gene: 2. Per germline, CDR1 SQVTM and CDR2 ANQGSEA. This sample was taken from a study of shared clonotypes between healthy human individuals.

This sequence joins TRBV29-1 and TRBJ2-7; 9 bases line up with TRBD1. Material: naive CD8+ T cells sorted from blood. The sequence was obtained from a woman in her twenties or thirties in good health. In DNA, the CDR3 is TGCAGCGTTGAAGAAGGGACAGGGAACGAGCAGTACTTC. Amino acids: CSVEEGTGNEQYF.